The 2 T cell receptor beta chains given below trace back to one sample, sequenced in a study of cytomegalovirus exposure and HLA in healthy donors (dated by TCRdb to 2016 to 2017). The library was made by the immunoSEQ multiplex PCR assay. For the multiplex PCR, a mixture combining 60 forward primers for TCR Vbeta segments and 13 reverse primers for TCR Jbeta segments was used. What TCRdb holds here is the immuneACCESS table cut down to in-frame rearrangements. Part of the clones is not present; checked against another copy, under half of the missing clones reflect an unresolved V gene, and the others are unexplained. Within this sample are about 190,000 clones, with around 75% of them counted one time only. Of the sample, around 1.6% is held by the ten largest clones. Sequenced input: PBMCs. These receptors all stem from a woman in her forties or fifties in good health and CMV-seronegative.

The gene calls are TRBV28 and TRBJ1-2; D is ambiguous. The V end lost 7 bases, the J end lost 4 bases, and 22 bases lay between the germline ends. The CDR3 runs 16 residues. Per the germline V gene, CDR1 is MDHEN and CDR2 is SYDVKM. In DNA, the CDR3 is TGTGCCAGCACTTCCACCCCCCCTGCGGCTACCTATGGCTACACCTTC. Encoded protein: CASTSTPPAATYGYTF.

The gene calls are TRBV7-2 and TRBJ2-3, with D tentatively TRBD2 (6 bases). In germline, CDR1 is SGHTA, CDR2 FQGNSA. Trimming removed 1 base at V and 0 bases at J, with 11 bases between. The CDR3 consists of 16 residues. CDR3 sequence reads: CASSLGASVSTDTQYF. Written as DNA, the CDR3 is TGTGCCAGCAGCTTAGGCGCTAGCGTTAGCACAGATACGCAGTATTTT.